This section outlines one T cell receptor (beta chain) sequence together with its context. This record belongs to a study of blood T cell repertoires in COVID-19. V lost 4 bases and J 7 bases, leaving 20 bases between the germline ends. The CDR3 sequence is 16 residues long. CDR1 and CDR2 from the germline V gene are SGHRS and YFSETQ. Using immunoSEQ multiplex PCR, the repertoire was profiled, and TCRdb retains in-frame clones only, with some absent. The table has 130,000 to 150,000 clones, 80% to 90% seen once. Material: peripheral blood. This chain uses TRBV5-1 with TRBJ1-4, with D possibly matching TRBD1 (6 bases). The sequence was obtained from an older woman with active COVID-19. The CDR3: CASSRVGGQGREKLFF. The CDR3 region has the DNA TGCGCCAGCAGCCGGGTTGGGGGTCAGGGGCGTGAAAAACTGTTTTTT.